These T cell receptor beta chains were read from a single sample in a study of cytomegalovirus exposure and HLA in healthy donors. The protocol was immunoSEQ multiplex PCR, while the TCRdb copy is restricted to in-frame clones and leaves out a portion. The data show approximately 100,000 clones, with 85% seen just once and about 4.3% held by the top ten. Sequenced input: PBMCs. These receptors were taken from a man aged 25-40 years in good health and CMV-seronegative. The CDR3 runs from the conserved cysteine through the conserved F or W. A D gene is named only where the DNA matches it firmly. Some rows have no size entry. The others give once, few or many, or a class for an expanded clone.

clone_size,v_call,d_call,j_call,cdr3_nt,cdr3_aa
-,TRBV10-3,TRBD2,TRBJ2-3,TGTGCCATCAGGGGACGGCGGGAGATTACAGATACGCAGTATTTT,CAIRGRREITDTQYF
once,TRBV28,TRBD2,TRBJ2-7,TGTGCCAGCAGTTCCCTGCAGGGTGGTTTAGCGGGAGTAAGCTACGAGCAGTACTTC,CASSSLQGGLAGVSYEQYF
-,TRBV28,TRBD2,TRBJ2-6,TGTGCCAGTGGGGGGAGGGGAGGACGATCTGGGGCCAACGTCCTGACTTTC,CASGGRGGRSGANVLTF
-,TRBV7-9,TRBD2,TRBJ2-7,TGTGCCAGCAGCTTAGGCGGGAGCCCCTACGAGCAGTACTTC,CASSLGGSPYEQYF
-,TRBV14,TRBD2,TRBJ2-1,TGTGCCAGCAGCCCAATTAGCGGGAGGGCCGATGAGCAGTTCTTC,CASSPISGRADEQFF
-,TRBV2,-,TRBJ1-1,TGTGCCAGCAGTGGGACACCGAACACTGAAGCTTTCTTT,CASSGTPNTEAFF
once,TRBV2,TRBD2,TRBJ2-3,TGTGCCAGCAGTTCGACTAGCGGTGGCACAGATACGCAGTATTTT,CASSSTSGGTDTQYF
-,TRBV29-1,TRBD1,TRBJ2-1,TGCAGCGTTGCTCCCAGGGGGCGGGGTGAGCAGTTCTTC,CSVAPRGRGEQFF
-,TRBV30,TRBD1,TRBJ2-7,TGTGCCTGGAGTCCAGCCGGGACAGGGCCTTACGAGCAGTACTTC,CAWSPAGTGPYEQYF
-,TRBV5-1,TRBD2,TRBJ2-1,TGCGCCAGCAGCCTTATGACTAGCGGGACTGGAAATGAGCAGTTCTTC,CASSLMTSGTGNEQFF
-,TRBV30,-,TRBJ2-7,TGTGCCTGGAGTGTAGCGGTGGAGCAGTACTTC,CAWSVAVEQYF
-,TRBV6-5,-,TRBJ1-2,TGTGCCAGCACCTCGGAAGGGGGTCTGCGGGGCTACACCTTC,CASTSEGGLRGYTF
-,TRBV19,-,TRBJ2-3,TGTGCCAGTAGTAACAGGGAGACGGATACGCAGTATTTT,CASSNRETDTQYF
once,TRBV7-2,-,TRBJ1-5,TGTGCCAGCAGCTTAGGGGGGGGCGGTCAGCCCCAGCATTTT,CASSLGGGGQPQHF
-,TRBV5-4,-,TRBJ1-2,TGTGCCAGCAGCTTGGAAGTGGGAGATGCCTATGGCTACACCTTC,CASSLEVGDAYGYTF
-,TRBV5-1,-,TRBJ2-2,TGCGCCAGCAGCTTCGGAGGGGGCGGCACCGGGGAGCTGTTTTTT,CASSFGGGGTGELFF
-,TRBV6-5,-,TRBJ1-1,TGTGCCAGCAGCCCCGGGATCCAACGGACTGAAGCTTTCTTT,CASSPGIQRTEAFF
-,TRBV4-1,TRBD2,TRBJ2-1,TGCGCCAGCAGCCAGGGGGGGTTAATGTACAATGAGCAGTTCTTC,CASSQGGLMYNEQFF
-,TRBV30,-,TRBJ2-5,TGTGCCTGGACTGGGGGCGGGGAGACCCAGTACTTC,CAWTGGGETQYF
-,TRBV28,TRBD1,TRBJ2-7,TGTGCCAGCAACCAACAGGGGGCGCGAGAGCAGTACTTC,CASNQQGAREQYF
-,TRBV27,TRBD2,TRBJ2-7,TGTGCCAGCAAGTTACTAGCGGGATCCTACGAGCAGTACTTC,CASKLLAGSYEQYF
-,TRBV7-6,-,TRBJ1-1,TGTGCCAGCAGCTTAGACGAGGGGAACACTGAAGCTTTCTTT,CASSLDEGNTEAFF
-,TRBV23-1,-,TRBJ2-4,TGCGCCAGCTCGTCTCCGCGCGACGAGGTTCAGTACTTC,CASSSPRDEVQYF
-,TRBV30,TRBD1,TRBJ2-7,TGTGCCTGGGTCCGGGACAGGGGCTACGAGCAGTACTTC,CAWVRDRGYEQYF
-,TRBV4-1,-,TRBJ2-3,TGCGCCAGCAGCCAAGATCCCTACACAGATACGCAGTATTTT,CASSQDPYTDTQYF
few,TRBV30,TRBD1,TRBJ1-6,TGTGCCTGGAGTGACAGGGGCCCGTCCCCCCTCCACTTT,CAWSDRGPSPLHF
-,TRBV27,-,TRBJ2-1,TGTGCCAGCAGTTTAGAGGGGGAGTCCTACAATGAGCAGTTCTTC,CASSLEGESYNEQFF
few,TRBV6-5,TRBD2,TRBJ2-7,TGTGCCAGCAGTTACTCGAGGACTAGCAGCTCCTACGAGCAGTACTTC,CASSYSRTSSSYEQYF
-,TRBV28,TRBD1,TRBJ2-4,TGTGCCAGCAGTTTTAAAGGACAGGGGGCCGGGGTAGCCAAAAACATTCAGTACTTC,CASSFKGQGAGVAKNIQYF
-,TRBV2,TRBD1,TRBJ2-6,TGTGCCAGCCTTCCGGGACAGGGGAGGGCTGGGGCCAACGTCCTGACTTTC,CASLPGQGRAGANVLTF
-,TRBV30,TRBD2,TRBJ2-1,TGTGCCTGCAACACAGGGACTAGCGGGAGGGCCCCGTTCTTC,CACNTGTSGRAPFF
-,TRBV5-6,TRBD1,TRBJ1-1,TGTGCCAGCAGCTCGGGTACAGGGGTGGTCACTGAAGCTTTCTTT,CASSSGTGVVTEAFF
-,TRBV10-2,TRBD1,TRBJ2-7,TGCGCCAGCAGTGATGACAGGGCTAGAGACGAGCAGTACTTC,CASSDDRARDEQYF
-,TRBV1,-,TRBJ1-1,TGCACCAGCAGCCAAGATCTGGTCAGAGAAGCTTTCTTT,CTSSQDLVREAFF
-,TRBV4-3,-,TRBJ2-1,TGCGCCAGCAGCCAAGCAACTTCCGCCTCCTACAATGAGCAGTTCTTC,CASSQATSASYNEQFF
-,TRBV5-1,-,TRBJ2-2,TGCGCCAGCAGCTTGGAGGCGGGTAACACCGGGGAGCTGTTTTTT,CASSLEAGNTGELFF